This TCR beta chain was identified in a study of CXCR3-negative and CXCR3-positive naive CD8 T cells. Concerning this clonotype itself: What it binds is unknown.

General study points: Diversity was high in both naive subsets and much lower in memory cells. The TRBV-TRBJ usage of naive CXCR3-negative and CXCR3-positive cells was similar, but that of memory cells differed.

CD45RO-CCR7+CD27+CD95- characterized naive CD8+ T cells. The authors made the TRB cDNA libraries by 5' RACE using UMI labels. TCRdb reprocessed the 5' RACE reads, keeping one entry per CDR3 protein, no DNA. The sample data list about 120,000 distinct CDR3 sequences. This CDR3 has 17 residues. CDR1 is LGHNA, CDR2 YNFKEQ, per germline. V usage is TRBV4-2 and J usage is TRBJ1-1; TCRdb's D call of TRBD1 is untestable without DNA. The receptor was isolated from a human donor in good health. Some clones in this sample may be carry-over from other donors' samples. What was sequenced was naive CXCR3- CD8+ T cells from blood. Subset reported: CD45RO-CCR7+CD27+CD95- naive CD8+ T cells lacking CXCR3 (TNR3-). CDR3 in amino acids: CASSQGGQEFMNTEAFF.